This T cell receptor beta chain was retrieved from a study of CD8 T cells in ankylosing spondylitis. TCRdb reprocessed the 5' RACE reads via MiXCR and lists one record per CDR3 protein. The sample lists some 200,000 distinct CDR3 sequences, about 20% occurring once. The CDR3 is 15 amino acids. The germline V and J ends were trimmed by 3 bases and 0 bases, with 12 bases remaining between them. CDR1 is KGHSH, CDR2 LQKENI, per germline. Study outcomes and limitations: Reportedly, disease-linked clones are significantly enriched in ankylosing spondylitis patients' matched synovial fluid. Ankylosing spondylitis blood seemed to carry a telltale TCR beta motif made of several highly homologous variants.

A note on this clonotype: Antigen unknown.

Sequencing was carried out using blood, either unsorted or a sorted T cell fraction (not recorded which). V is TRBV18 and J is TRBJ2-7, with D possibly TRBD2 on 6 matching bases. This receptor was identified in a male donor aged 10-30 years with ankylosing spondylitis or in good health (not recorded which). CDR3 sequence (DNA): TGTGCCAGCTCACCCCGAACAGCGGGCTCCTACGAGCAGTACTTC. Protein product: CASSPRTAGSYEQYF.